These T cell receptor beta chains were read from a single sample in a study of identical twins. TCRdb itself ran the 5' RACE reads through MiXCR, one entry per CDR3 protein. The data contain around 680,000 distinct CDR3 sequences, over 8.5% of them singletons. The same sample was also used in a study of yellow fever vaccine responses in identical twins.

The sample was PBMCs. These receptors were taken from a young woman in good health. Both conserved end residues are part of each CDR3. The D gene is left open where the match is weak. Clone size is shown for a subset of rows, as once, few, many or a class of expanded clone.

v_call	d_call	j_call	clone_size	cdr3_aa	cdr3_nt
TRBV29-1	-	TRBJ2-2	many	CRACGGFWSLTGELFF	TGCAGGGCGTGTGGAGGTTTTTGGTCTCTCACCGGGGAGCTGTTTTTT
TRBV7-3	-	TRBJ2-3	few	CASSLTSRSTDTQYF	TGTGCCAGCAGCTTAACATCCCGATCCACAGATACGCAGTATTTT
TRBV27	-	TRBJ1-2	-	CASRMDGSSYGYTF	TGTGCCAGCAGGATGGACGGATCCTCCTATGGCTACACCTTC
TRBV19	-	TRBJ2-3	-	CASTHGATLSTDTQYF	TGTGCCAGTACCCATGGGGCCACCCTCAGCACAGATACGCAGTATTTT
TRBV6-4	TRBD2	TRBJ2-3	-	CASSVSAGGTQYF	TGTGCCAGCAGTGTATCAGCGGGAGGCACGCAGTATTTT
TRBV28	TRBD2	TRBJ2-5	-	CASSSPAGGKETQYF	TGTGCCAGCAGCTCCCCAGCGGGGGGCAAGGAGACCCAGTACTTC
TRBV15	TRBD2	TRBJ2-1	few	CATSRDRTSVNSYNEQFF	TGTGCCACCAGCAGAGACCGGACTAGCGTTAACTCCTACAATGAGCAGTTCTTC
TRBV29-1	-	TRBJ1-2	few	CSVDNTGSAGYTF	TGCAGCGTTGACAATACAGGGTCGGCTGGCTACACCTTC
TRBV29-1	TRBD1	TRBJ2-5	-	CSVCGVQGAARETQYF	TGCAGCGTTTGTGGTGTTCAGGGGGCTGCCCGGGAGACCCAGTACTTC
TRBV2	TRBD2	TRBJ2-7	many	CASLGGAYEQYF	TGTGCCAGCCTTGGGGGGGCCTACGAGCAGTACTTC
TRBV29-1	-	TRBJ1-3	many	CSVETRASGNTIYF	TGCAGCGTTGAAACCCGAGCCTCTGGAAACACCATATATTTT
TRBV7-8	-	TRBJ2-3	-	CASSFWGVDTDTQYF	TGTGCCAGCAGCTTCTGGGGGGTGGACACAGATACGCAGTATTTT
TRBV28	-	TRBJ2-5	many	CASSPPRDMTYQETQYF	TGTGCCAGCAGTCCCCCCCGAGACATGACGTACCAAGAGACCCAGTACTTC
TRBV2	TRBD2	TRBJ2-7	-	CASSLNSGEYYEQYF	TGTGCCAGCAGCCTTAATAGCGGGGAATACTACGAGCAGTACTTC
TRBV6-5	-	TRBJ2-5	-	CASSYSGTEETQYF	TGTGCCAGCAGTTACTCCGGGACCGAGGAGACCCAGTACTTC
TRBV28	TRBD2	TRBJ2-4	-	CASSLSAGGTKNIQYF	TGTGCCAGCAGTTTATCAGCGGGGGGGACCAAAAACATTCAGTACTTC
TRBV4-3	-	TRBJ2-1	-	CASSQVRGTGRDNEQFF	TGCGCCAGCAGCCAAGTACGGGGAACGGGACGAGACAATGAGCAGTTCTTC
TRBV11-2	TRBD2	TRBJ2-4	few	CASSPAGSAGGLGSKNIQYF	TGTGCCAGCAGCCCCGCTGGATCAGCGGGGGGCCTCGGATCCAAAAACATTCAGTACTTC
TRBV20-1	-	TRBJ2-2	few	CSAGDQTGELFF	TGCAGTGCTGGTGACCAAACCGGGGAGCTGTTTTTT
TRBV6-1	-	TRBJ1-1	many	CASSAQGRTEAFF	TGTGCCAGCAGTGCGCAGGGGAGGACTGAAGCTTTCTTT
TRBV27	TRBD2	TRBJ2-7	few	CASSFSGISYEQYF	TGTGCCAGCAGTTTTAGCGGGATCTCCTACGAGCAGTACTTC
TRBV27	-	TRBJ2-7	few	CASSMRTSYYEQYF	TGTGCCAGCAGTATGAGGACCTCATACTACGAGCAGTACTTC
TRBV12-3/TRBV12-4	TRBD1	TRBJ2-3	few	CASSFTSDGTAQYF	TGTGCCAGCAGTTTTACCTCTGATGGGACAGCGCAGTATTTT
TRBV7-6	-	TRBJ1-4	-	CASSDPLRGNEKLFF	TGTGCCAGCAGCGATCCGTTAAGGGGGAATGAAAAACTGTTTTTT
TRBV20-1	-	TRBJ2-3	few	CSANRQVQDTQYF	TGCAGTGCAAATCGACAGGTTCAGGATACGCAGTATTTT
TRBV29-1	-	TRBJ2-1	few	CSDSVGSLRFF	TGCAGCGACTCTGTCGGGTCTTTGCGGTTCTTC
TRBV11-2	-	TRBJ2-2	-	CASSGLRDSTGELFF	TGTGCCAGCAGCGGCCTCCGGGACTCCACCGGGGAGCTGTTTTTT
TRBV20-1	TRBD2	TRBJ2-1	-	CSALTNGGVNEQFF	TGCAGTGCTCTGACTAACGGGGGGGTGAATGAGCAGTTCTTC
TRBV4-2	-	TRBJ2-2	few	CASSQRPSPELFF	TGTGCCAGCAGCCAACGTCCAAGCCCTGAGCTGTTTTTT
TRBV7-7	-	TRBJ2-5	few	CASSLSLMETQYF	TGTGCTAGCAGCTTGTCTCTTATGGAGACCCAGTACTTC
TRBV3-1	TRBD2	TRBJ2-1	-	CASSQDGRGAYEQFF	TGTGCCAGCAGCCAAGATGGGCGGGGGGCTTATGAGCAGTTCTTC
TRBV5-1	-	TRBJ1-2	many	CASRSRTVANYGYTF	TGCGCCAGCCGCTCAAGGACGGTTGCTAACTATGGCTACACCTTC
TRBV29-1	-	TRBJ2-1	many	CSVDSGFNEQFF	TGCAGCGTTGACAGTGGGTTTAATGAGCAGTTCTTC